Detailed here is one T cell receptor beta chain. The sample holds one count of this clone. There is no known antigen for this receptor. The record has no base qualities; no much larger clone is one base away. The method was the immunoSEQ multiplex PCR assay. For the multiplex PCR, a mixture combining 60 forward primers for TCR Vbeta segments and 13 reverse primers for TCR Jbeta segments was used. The CDR3 region of rearranged TCR beta genes was amplified from genomic DNA with a multiplex PCR assay. On the Illumina HiSeq System, the amplified TCR beta libraries were sequenced as 87-base-pair reads. Concerning the study's data processing: In a later analysis, tens of millions of unique TCR beta chains were counted across the roughly 610 repertoires, and roughly 11 million of these chains were shared by at least two donors. Raw reads were error-corrected and collapsed into unique sequences by a nearest-neighbor algorithm in which closely related sequences were merged to remove PCR and sequencing errors. To assign V, D and J gene segments, CDR3 sequences were aligned to IMGT reference sequences. For a sequence to be retained, a match of at least six nucleotides was required to both a V gene segment and a J gene segment. A rearrangement counted as productive if the CDR3 had no stop codons and remained in frame with V and J, and every other rearrangement counted as non-productive. CDR3 was defined by IMGT convention, running from the second conserved V-encoded cysteine to the conserved J-encoded phenylalanine. The earlier analysis of about 620 of the donors excluded sequences that lacked an unambiguous match to a single V gene segment. An earlier analysis of some 610 of the donors called V segments functional above 56.7% productive rearrangements and segregating when the between-donor standard deviation exceeded 5%. A statistical classification framework was built for diagnosing cytomegalovirus status from the catalog of TCR beta chain sequences. V and J gene assignment, in a later analysis, came from comparing TCR nucleotide sequences with IMGT/GENE-DB human TR gene sequences. The TCRdist pipeline was used in a later analysis to assign CDR3 sequences and most-parsimonious VDJ recombination scenarios. In a later analysis, each TCR beta chain was defined by its CDR3 amino acid sequence together with its V-gene family, and reads lacking a unique V-gene family were excluded. To address suspected cross-contamination and a sequencing artifact, a later analysis removed under 600 highly shared, low-generation-probability nucleotide sequences. In a later analysis, a clonal expansion index for each public chain was calculated from normalized within-repertoire ranks of inferred template counts. In a later analysis, generation probabilities were computed using a VDJ recombination model fitted to out-of-frame rearrangements, and the results were checked against IGoR. In a later analysis, TCR-TCR, TCR-HLA and TCR-CMV co-occurrence was scored with hypergeometric tests, and a repertoire-size bias correction was applied to TCR pairs. In a later analysis, false discovery rates were estimated by permuting HLA or CMV assignments 20 times. A later analysis grouped co-occurring TCRs with DBSCAN, adding TCRdist sequence similarity when clustering within HLA-allele-positive subsets. Repertoires with fewer than 30,000 or more than 120,000 public chains were left out of co-occurrence clustering, as were several repertoires with anomalous nucleotide sharing. Here the immuneACCESS table is served through TCRdb, limited to in-frame sequences with V and J called. Missing clones are a known gap in these copies; in checked studies unresolved V genes cover under half, and the rest lacks a known reason. That table supplies the V and J calls and clone size; D and trimming were determined from the DNA. This sample has approximately 140,000 clones in its table, and roughly 80% of those were observed once. Clones ranked in the top ten supply 1.5% to 2% of the sample.

The cohort was made up of roughly 670 healthy bone marrow donors. Cohort members were all nominally healthy when sampled, although unrecorded immune exposures were likely present. The donor tested CMV seronegative, placing the donor among the 350 or so seronegative members of the cohort. A peripheral blood sample was provided by each donor, and peripheral blood mononuclear cells were used for TCR beta sequencing. The Qiagen DNeasy Blood Extraction Kit was used to extract genomic DNA from the blood cell samples. There are 16 amino acids in the CDR3, from cysteine to phenylalanine inclusive. Only CDR3 DNA remains: 48 bases, in frame from the first base. CDR1 SGHNT and CDR2 YENEEA are derived from the germline V gene. After removal of 4 bases from V and 5 bases from J, the junction retains 14 bases not matched to a gene. The data were obtained in a study of cytomegalovirus exposure and HLA in healthy donors (dated by TCRdb to between 2016 and 2019). For the wider study: An earlier analysis of roughly 500 of the donors reported 250 to 350 Gb of sequence data and 95 million to 120 million unique TCR beta sequences obtained from roughly 170 million T cells. In addition to the first cohort of 650 to 750 subjects, a separate validation cohort of 130 or so different subjects was used. The genetic ancestry cluster associated with self-reported Caucasian donors included about four fifths of the approximately 430 genotyped donors. Using immunosequencing, the study profiled T cell repertoires from about 610 subjects and related those repertoires to cytomegalovirus serostatus. Rather than drawing on any new phenotypic data, the later analysis identified candidate immune exposures from TCR beta sequences and the way those sequences occurred across donors. Every discovery cohort repertoire had been produced on one sequencing platform. The aim of the study was to test whether cataloging public T cell receptors could identify signatures of past pathogen exposure. On average, over 200,000 unique TCR beta nucleotide sequences were sequenced per donor among a few hundred genotyped donors of the cohort, with roughly 18% of those sequences being non-productive. An earlier analysis of 587 of the donors applied high-throughput TCR beta sequencing to assess whether each TCR beta V gene segment acted as functional or pseudogenic. Several DR-DQ haplotypes were handled as single units for association and clustering because linkage in the cohort was strong. A later analysis re-analyzed previously published TCR beta repertoires from roughly 630 donors and added high-resolution HLA genotyping to study TCR occurrence patterns. The study combined high-throughput TCR immunosequencing, statistical association of individual TCRs with disease status, and machine learning to predict cytomegalovirus infection status. The number of typed donors differed by locus: about 620-640 for A, B, C, DRB1 and DQB1; 522 for DQA1; some 610 for DPA1; and 400 to 480 for DPB1. Genome-wide SNP genotypes for about 60% of the roughly 670 donors were used in a later genetic analysis, which treated that subset as a discovery cohort. About 310 gigabases of sequencing data and approximately 84 million unique TCR sequences were included in an early release covering roughly 700 HLA-typed donors. HLA typing included class I and class II loci at four-digit resolution. Donor age, sex, ethnicity and CMV serostatus were compiled together with the repertoire data.

The paper as a whole reports these results and caveats: Immune exposure information for the cohort was limited to CMV serostatus. The study listed 150 to 200 TCR beta chains as associated with cytomegalovirus. According to a later analysis, TCR association rates differed among HLA loci, with DRB1 alleles showing the most associated TCRs and HLA-C alleles showing the fewest. The earlier analysis of approximately 560 of the donors excluded roughly 17 rarely observed V segments, including chromosome 9 orphons, because counts were too low. A later analysis found that HLA-associated TCR beta chains were more clonally expanded and had lower generation probabilities than equally common non-associated chains. Assigning TCR associations to individual alleles was difficult when HLA alleles, especially DR and DQ, strongly co-occurred. The classifier was reported to diagnose cytomegalovirus status with high specificity and sensitivity in both the original cohort and the validation cohort. Presence/absence analyses assumed roughly uniform sequencing depth across donors, an assumption that may not hold. According to a later analysis, most CMV-associated TCR beta chains appeared to be HLA-restricted, and the HLA associations seemed to be driven largely by CMV exposure. A later analysis associated some 17,000 TCR beta sequences with specific HLA alleles at a false discovery rate of 0.05. This cohort had only TCR beta chains sequenced, and the lack of alpha or paired-chain data limited which features could be detected. In a later analysis, several top co-occurrence clusters were reported to appear linked to parvovirus B19, influenza, CMV and Epstein-Barr virus. The authors suggested that the approach could potentially be generalized to other disease states and immunological phenotypes. Three of the identified cytomegalovirus-associated TCR beta chains were confirmed in vitro to be specific for cytomegalovirus antigens. The 87-base-pair reads could not distinguish some IMGT-functional V segments, including TRBV6-2 and TRBV6-3, so those segments were excluded. An earlier analysis of 587 of the donors showed that most TCR beta V segments appeared in productive rearrangements either about 87% or about 30% of the time, which broadly matched IMGT annotations. Most TCR sequences were observed very rarely across donors, whereas some public TCRs were present in many individuals. A cluster of highly shared sequence variants was judged likely to represent a technical artifact of the sequencing pipeline. Compared with the approximately 670-donor mean, donors in an Asian-associated ancestry cluster had fewer N-insertions in productive TCRs, according to a later genetic analysis. V-gene and J-gene trimming of TCR beta chains was associated with a missense DCLRE1C variant in a later genetic analysis, and the association was replicated in an independent cohort. Because HLA typing was missing for some donors at each locus, association tests included only the typed subset. A further reported finding was that TCR beta sequences accurately predicted the HLA-A and HLA-B alleles for most subjects in the first cohort. Correlated functional status among segregating V segments might be attributable to linkage disequilibrium, but an unknown experimental factor could not be ruled out.

The chain joins TRBV11-3 to TRBJ2-7; 7 central bases correspond to TRBD1. This TCR was recovered from a female donor in good health and CMV-seronegative. Sequenced sample: PBMCs. The CDR3: CASSSLPRTGSNEQYF. In nucleotides, the sequence is TGTGCCAGCAGCTCACTACCAAGGACAGGTAGCAACGAGCAGTACTTC.